The entry below gives a single T cell receptor beta chain sequence along with its context. The antigen is unknown. This PCR relied on a set of 60 Vbeta primers and 13 Jbeta primers. This table comes from immunoSEQ multiplex PCR, and its TCRdb copy is limited to in-frame clones, with some not included. The sample lists 90,000 to 120,000 clones, about 80% seen once, with 3.5% to 5% in the top ten. The CDR3 runs to 15 residues. Trimming at V came to 5 bases and at J to 5 bases, leaving 8 bases not matched to a gene. Germline V gives CDR1 SGHTA, CDR2 FQGNSA. This sample was included in a study of cytomegalovirus exposure and HLA in healthy donors. Study details: Among the 398 genotyped donors, over 70% were placed in the Caucasian-associated ancestry cluster.

Whole-study results and caveats: The listing of 150 or so TCR beta chains classed them as cytomegalovirus-associated.

The sample consisted of PBMCs. This TCR was sampled from a female donor in good health and CMV-seropositive. The chain uses TRBV7-2 and TRBJ2-7; 11 nucleotides agree with TRBD2. CDR3 in DNA: TGTGCCAGCAGCGCCACTAGCGGGGGCCCACACGAGCAGTACTTC. This translates into CASSATSGGPHEQYF. The full variable domain, in which reference TRBV7-2 and TRBJ2-7 provide the parts outside the CDR3, is GAGVSQSPSNKVTEKGKDVELRCDPISGHTALYWYRQSLGQGLEFLIYFQGNSAPDKSGLPSDRFSAERTGGSVSTLTIQRTQQEDSAVYLCASSATSGGPHEQYFGPGTRLTVT.